The clone carrying this T cell receptor (beta chain) occurred once. The data originate from a study of blood T cells in healthy people across ages. A second 7 to 11 cycle PCR used barcoded and J-beta primers. Every molecule of cDNA carried a tag from a template-switch adaptor with 12 random nucleotides. TCRdb re-derived calls from the 5' RACE reads in MiXCR, one entry per CDR3 protein. The sample contains around 1,600,000 distinct CDR3 sequences, roughly 43% of which appear only once. Germline V gene data show CDR1 as KGHDR and CDR2 as SFDVKD. V lost 4 bases and J 0 bases, leaving 15 bases between the germline ends. CDR3 length equals 17 residues.

This receptor was obtained from a young woman in good health. Sequenced sample: blood. The chain joins TRBV24-1 to TRBJ2-1; D tentatively reads TRBD1 or TRBD2 (5 bases each). The CDR3 spells CATSEKTGTSSYNEQFF. In DNA, the CDR3 is TGTGCCACCAGTGAGAAAACCGGGACCAGCTCCTACAATGAGCAGTTCTTC.